This T cell receptor (beta chain) was recovered during a study of T cell repertoires in cytomegalovirus infection. Study in general: Public TCR beta signatures provided an indication of both CMV infection and a matching HLA type. Broader study findings: HLA-C-restricted CMV-specific TCR beta clonotypes prevailed in the ex vivo response.

Many counts were recorded for this clonotype. As yet, its antigen is unknown. TCRdb reprocessed the reads with MiXCR, giving one entry per CDR3 protein. Found here are about 140,000 distinct CDR3 sequences, about 6% of them singletons; the top ten hold more than 15%. This TCR derives from a human donor in good health (CMV status not recorded). Some clones in this sample may be carry-over from other donors' samples. Sequenced: PBMCs.

DNA for the CDR3: TGTGCCAGCAGCTACCTGACAGGGGGAATCACAGATACGCAGTATTTT. It is translated as CASSYLTGGITDTQYF. This chain uses TRBV5-6 with TRBJ2-3, with 9 bases that match TRBD1. V dropped 3 bases and J dropped 2; count of bases not matched to a gene: 7. This CDR3 contains 16 residues. CDR1 SGHDT and CDR2 YYEEEE come from the germline V gene.